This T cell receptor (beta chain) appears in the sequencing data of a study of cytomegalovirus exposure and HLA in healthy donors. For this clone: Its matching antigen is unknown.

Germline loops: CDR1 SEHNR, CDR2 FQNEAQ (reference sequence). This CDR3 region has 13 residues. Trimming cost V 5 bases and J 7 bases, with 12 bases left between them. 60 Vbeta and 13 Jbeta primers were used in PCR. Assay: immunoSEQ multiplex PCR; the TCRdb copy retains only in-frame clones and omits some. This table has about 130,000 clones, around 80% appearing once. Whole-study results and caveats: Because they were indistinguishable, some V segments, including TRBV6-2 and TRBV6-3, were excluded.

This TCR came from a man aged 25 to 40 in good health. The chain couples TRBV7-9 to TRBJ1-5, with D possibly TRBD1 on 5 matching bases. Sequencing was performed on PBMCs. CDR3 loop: CASSPGAGQPQHF. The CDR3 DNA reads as TGTGCCAGCAGCCCCGGGGCGGGGCAGCCCCAGCATTTT.